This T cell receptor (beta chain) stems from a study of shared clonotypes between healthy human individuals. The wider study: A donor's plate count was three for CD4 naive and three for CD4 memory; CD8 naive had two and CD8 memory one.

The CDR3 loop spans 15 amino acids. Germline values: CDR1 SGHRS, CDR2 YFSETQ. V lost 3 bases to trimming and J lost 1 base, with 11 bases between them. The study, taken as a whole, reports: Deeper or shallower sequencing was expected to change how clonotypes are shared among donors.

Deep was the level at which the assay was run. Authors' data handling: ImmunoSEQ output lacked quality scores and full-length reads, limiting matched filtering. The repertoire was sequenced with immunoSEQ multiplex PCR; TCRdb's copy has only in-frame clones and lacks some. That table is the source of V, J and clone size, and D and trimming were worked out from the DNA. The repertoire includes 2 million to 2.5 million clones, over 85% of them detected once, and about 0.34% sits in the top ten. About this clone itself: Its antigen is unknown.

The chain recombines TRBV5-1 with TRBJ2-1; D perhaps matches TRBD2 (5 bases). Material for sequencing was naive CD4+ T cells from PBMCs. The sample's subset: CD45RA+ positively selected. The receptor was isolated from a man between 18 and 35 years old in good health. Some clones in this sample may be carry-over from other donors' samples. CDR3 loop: CASSSSRRSYNEQFF. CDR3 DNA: TGCGCCAGCAGCTCTAGCAGGAGGTCCTACAATGAGCAGTTCTTC.